This T cell receptor beta chain appears in the sequencing data of a study of cytomegalovirus exposure and HLA in healthy donors. Notes on the study in general: TCR beta chains numbering more than 150 were designated cytomegalovirus-associated.

Healthy bone marrow donors made up the donors. The CDR3 sequence is 16 residues long. Germline assignment: CDR1 SGDLS and CDR2 YYNGEE. The V and J ends lost 0 bases and 6 bases, in that order; junction bases with no gene match: 7. Remarks on this clone: The antigen is not known.

PCR amplification relied on 60 Vbeta primers (plus 13 Jbeta primers). TCRdb keeps only in-frame clones here, not all; method: immunoSEQ multiplex PCR. The table records 120,000 or so clones, approximately 80% of them present only once. The sample comprised PBMCs. J is TRBJ2-7 and V is TRBV9, with TRBD2 matching over 12 bases. This receptor was obtained from a man aged 40-49 years in good health and CMV-seronegative. CDR3 coding DNA: TGTGCCAGCAGCGTAGGGTCTAGCGGGGGGGCCAGCGAGCAGTACTTC. This gives the protein CASSVGSSGGASEQYF.